These T cell receptor beta chains were read from a single sample in a study of T cells in narcolepsy. TCRdb's table, derived via immunoSEQ multiplex PCR, lists solely in-frame clones and lacks some. The top ten clones hold around 0.96% of a sample with under 40,000 clones, roughly 77% of them seen once. Material for sequencing was CD45RA- memory CD4+ T cells from PBMCs. The receptor set was obtained from a human donor with narcolepsy. CDR3s include the opening cysteine and the closing phenylalanine or tryptophan. D genes are given only for firm matches. Clone sizes are given selectively: once, few, many, or a class where the clone is expanded.

v_call	j_call	d_call	clone_size	cdr3_aa	cdr3_nt
TRBV30	TRBJ2-1	.	once	CAWSVQERTSGNEQFF	TGTGCCTGGAGTGTACAAGAGCGGACGAGTGGAAATGAGCAGTTCTTC
TRBV7-7	TRBJ2-1	.	once	CASSTQVGVGEQFF	TGTGCCAGCAGTACCCAGGTCGGGGTGGGTGAGCAGTTCTTC
TRBV18	TRBJ1-1	.	.	CASSPVRDEAFF	TGTGCCAGCTCACCCGTGCGGGATGAAGCTTTCTTT
TRBV5-4	TRBJ1-1	.	few	CASSSLGRSMNTEAFF	TGTGCCAGCAGCTCGCTAGGTCGGTCCATGAACACTGAAGCTTTCTTT
TRBV5-6	TRBJ2-2	TRBD1	.	CASSLATGGGTGELFF	TGTGCCAGCAGCTTAGCCACAGGGGGCGGTACCGGGGAGCTGTTTTTT
TRBV5-4	TRBJ1-1	.	.	CASSLAGDNTEAFF	TGTGCCAGCAGCTTGGCAGGGGATAACACTGAAGCTTTCTTT
TRBV29-1	TRBJ2-3	.	.	CSVAPTITDTQYF	TGCAGCGTTGCCCCAACAATAACAGATACGCAGTATTTT
TRBV7-2	TRBJ1-4	TRBD1	.	CASSVGQGGEKLFF	TGTGCCAGCAGCGTGGGACAGGGGGGTGAAAAACTGTTTTTT
TRBV5-4	TRBJ1-1	.	few	CASSSPTDTTEAFF	TGTGCCAGCAGCTCACCGACAGATACCACTGAAGCTTTCTTT
TRBV14	TRBJ2-5	.	.	CASSQDLGRETQYF	TGTGCCAGCAGCCAAGATCTGGGCAGGGAGACCCAGTACTTC
TRBV19	TRBJ1-4	.	.	CASSLRDVNEKLFF	TGTGCCAGTAGTCTCCGGGACGTGAATGAAAAACTGTTTTTT
TRBV28	TRBJ2-7	.	.	CASLGAGEVHEQYF	TGTGCCAGCCTTGGGGCAGGGGAAGTACACGAGCAGTACTTC
TRBV5-4	TRBJ2-3	TRBD2	.	CASSFSGTRATQYF	TGTGCCAGCAGCTTCAGCGGGACTAGGGCTACGCAGTATTTT